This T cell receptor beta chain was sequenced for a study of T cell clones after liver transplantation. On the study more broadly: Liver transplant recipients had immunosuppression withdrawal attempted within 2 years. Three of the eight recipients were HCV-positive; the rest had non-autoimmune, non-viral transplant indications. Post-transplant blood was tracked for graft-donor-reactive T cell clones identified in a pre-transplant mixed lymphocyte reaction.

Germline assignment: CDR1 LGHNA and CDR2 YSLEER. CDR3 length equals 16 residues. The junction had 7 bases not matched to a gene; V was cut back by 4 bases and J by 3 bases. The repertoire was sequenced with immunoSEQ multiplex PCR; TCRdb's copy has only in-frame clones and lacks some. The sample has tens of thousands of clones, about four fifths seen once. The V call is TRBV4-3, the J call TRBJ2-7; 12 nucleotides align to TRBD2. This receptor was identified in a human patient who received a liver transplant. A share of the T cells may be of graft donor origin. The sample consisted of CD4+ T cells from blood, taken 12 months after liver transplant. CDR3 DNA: TGCGCCAGCAGCCGAGACACTAGCGGGGGGTACTACGAGCAGTACTTC. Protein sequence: CASSRDTSGGYYEQYF.